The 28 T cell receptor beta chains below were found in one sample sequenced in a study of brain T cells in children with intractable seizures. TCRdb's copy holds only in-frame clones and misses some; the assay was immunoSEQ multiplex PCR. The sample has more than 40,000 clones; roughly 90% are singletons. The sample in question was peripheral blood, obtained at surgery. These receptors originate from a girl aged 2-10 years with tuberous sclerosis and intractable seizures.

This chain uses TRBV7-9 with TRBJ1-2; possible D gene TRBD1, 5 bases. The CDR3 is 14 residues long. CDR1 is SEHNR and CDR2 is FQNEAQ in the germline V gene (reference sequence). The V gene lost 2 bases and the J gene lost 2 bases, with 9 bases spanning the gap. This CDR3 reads CASSLRGANYGYTF. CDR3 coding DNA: TGTGCCAGCAGCTTAAGAGGGGCCAACTATGGCTACACCTTC. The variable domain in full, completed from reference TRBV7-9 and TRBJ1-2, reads DTGVSQNPRHKITKRGQNVTFRCDPISEHNRLYWYRQTLGQGPEFLTYFQNEAQLEKSRLLSDRFSAERPKGSFSTLEIQRTEQGDSAMYLCASSLRGANYGYTFGSGTRLTVV.

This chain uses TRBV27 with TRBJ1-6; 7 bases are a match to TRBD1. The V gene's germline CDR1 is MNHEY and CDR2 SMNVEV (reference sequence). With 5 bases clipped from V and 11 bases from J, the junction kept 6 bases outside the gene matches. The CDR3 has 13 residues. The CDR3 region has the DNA TGTGCCAGCAGTCGAACGACAGGGACACCCCTCCACTTT. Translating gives CASSRTTGTPLHF.

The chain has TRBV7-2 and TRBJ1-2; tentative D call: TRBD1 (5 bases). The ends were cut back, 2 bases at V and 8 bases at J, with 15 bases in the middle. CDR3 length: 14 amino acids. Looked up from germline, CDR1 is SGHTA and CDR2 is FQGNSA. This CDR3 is CASSLSPQAGGYTF. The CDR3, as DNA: TGTGCCAGCAGCTTATCTCCCCAGGCAGGGGGCTACACCTTC.

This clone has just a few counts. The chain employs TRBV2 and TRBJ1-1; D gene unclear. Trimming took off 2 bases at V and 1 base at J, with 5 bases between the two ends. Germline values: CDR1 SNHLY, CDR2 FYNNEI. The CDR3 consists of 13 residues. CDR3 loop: CASSERRNTEAFF. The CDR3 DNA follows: TGTGCCAGCAGTGAACGACGGAACACTGAAGCTTTCTTT.

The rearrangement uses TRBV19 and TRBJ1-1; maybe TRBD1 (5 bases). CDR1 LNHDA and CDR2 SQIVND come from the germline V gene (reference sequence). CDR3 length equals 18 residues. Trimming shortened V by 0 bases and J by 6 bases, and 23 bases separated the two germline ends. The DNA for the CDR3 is TGTGCCAGTAGTATAGATCGAGTGGGTGGGGGGAGTAAGCCTGAAGCTTTCTTT. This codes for CASSIDRVGGGSKPEAFF.

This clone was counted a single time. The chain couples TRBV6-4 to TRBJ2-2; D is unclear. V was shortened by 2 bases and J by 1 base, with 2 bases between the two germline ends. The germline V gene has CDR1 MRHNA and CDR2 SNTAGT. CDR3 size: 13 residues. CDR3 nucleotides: TGTGCCAGCAGTGACGGGAACACCGGGGAGCTGTTTTTT. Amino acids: CASSDGNTGELFF.

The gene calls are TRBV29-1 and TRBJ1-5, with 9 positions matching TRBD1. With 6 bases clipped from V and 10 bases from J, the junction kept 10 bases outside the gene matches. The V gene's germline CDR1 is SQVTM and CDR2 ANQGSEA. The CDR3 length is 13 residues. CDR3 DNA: TGCAGCGTGGGAGGACAGGGGTCCTCACCCCAGCATTTT. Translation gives CSVGGQGSSPQHF.

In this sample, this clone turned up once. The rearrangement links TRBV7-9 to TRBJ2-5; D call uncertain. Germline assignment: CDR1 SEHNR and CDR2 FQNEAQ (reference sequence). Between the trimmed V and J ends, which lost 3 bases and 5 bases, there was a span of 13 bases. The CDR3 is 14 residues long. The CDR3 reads CASSFRRHRETQYF. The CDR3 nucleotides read TGTGCCAGCAGCTTCCGCCGCCATCGGGAGACCCAGTACTTC.

The CDR3, as DNA: TGTGCCAGCATGACTAGCCTGCCGAGCACAGATACGCAGTATTTT. It encodes CASMTSLPSTDTQYF. The chain couples TRBV25-1 to TRBJ2-3; 7 nucleotides line up with TRBD2. Germline V gene sequence: CDR1 MGHDK, CDR2 SYGVNS. This CDR3 region has 15 residues. V lost 7 bases and J lost 0; bases outside the gene matches: 7.

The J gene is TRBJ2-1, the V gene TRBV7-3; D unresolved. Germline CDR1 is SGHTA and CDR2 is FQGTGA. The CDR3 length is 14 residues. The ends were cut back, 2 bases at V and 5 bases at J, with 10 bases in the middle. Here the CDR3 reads CASSLGLGNNEQFF. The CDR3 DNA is TGTGCCAGCAGCTTAGGCCTAGGAAACAATGAGCAGTTCTTC.

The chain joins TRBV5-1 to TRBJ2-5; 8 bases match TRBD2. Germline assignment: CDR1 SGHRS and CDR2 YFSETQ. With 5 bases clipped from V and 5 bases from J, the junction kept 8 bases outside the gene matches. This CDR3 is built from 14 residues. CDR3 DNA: TGCGCCAGCAGGAGTAGCGGGGCCCGGGAGACCCAGTACTTC. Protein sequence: CASRSSGARETQYF.

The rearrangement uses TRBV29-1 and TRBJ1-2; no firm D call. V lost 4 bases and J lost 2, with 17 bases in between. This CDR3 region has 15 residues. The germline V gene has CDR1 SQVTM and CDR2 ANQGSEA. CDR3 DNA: TGCAGCGTTGCGGAGAAGGGAGACTTAAACTATGGCTACACCTTC. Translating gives CSVAEKGDLNYGYTF.

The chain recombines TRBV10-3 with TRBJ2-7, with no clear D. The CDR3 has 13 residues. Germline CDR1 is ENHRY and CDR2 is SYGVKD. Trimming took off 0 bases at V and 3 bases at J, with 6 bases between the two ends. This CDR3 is CAISESTRYEQYF. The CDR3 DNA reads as TGTGCCATCAGTGAGTCGACTCGCTACGAGCAGTACTTC.

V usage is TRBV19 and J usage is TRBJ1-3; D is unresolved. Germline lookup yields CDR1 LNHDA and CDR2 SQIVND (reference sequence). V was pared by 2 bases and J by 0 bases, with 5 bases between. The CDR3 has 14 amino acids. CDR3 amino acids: CASSISSSGNTIYF. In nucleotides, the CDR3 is TGTGCCAGTAGTATAAGCAGCTCTGGAAACACCATATATTTT.

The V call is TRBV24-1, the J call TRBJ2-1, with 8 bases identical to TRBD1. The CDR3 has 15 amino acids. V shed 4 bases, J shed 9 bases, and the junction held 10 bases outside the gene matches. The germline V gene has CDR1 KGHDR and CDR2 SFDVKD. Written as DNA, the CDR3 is TGTGCCACCAGTGACCTTCAGGGGGCGGTGGGTGAGCAGTTCTTC. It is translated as CATSDLQGAVGEQFF.

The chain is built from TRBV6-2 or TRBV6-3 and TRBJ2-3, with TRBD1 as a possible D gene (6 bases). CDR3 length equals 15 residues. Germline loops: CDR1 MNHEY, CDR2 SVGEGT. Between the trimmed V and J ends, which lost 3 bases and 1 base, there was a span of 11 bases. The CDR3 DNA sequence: TGTGCCAGCAGTTATTGGGGGCGCGGCACAGATACGCAGTATTTT. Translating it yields CASSYWGRGTDTQYF.

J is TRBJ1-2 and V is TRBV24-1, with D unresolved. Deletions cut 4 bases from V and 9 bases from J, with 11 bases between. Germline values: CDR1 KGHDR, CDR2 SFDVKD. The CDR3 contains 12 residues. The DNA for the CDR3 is TGTGCCACCAGTGAACTGGGAGGAAGCTACACCTTC. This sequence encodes CATSELGGSYTF.

The CDR3 loop is CASKAGTDTQYF. The CDR3 bases are TGTGCCAGCAAGGCGGGCACAGATACGCAGTATTTT. The genes are TRBV2 and TRBJ2-3; no clear D gene. CDR1 is SNHLY, CDR2 FYNNEI, per germline. The CDR3 totals 12 residues. V dropped 7 bases and J dropped 1 base, with 6 bases sitting between them. The whole variable domain, remainder taken from reference TRBV2 and TRBJ2-3, is EPEVTQTPSHQVTQMGQEVILRCVPISNHLYFYWYRQILGQKVEFLVSFYNNEISEKSEIFDDQFSVERPDGSNFTLKIRSTKLEDSAMYFCASKAGTDTQYFGPGTRLTVL.

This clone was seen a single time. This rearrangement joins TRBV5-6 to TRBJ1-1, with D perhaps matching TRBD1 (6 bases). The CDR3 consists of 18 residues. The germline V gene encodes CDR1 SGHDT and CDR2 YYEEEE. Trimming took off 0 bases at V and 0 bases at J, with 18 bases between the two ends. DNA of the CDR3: TGTGCCAGCAGCTTGGAGGTCAGGGGAAAGGGGATGAACACTGAAGCTTTCTTT. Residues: CASSLEVRGKGMNTEAFF.

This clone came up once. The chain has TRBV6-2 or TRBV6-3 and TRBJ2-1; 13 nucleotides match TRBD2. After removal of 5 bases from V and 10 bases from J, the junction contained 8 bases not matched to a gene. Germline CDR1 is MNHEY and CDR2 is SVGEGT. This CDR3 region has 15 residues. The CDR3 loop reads CASSQSRGLAGEQFF. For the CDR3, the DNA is TGTGCCAGCAGTCAATCGCGGGGACTAGCGGGGGAGCAGTTCTTC.

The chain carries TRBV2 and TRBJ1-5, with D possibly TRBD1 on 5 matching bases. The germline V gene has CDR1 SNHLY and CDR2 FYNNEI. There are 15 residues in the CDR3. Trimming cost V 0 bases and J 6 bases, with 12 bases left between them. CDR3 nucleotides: TGTGCCAGCAGTGAAGCTAATAGGGGCGGTCAGCCCCAGCATTTT. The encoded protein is CASSEANRGGQPQHF.

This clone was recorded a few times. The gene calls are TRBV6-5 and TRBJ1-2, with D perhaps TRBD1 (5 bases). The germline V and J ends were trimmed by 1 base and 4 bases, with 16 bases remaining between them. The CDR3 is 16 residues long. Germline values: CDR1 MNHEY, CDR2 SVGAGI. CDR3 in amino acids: CASSYLGGKYSYGYTF. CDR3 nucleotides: TGTGCCAGCAGTTACTTGGGGGGTAAATATAGCTATGGCTACACCTTC.

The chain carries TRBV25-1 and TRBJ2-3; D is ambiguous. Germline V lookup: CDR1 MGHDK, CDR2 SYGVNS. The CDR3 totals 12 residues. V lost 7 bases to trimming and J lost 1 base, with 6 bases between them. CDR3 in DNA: TGTGCCAGCACCTATGGCACAGATACGCAGTATTTT. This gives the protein CASTYGTDTQYF.

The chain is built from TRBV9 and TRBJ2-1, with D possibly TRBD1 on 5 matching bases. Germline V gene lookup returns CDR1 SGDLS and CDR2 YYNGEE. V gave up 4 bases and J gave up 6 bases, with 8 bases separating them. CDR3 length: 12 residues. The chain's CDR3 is CASSQDSNEQFF. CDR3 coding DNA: TGTGCCAGCAGCCAAGACAGCAATGAGCAGTTCTTC.

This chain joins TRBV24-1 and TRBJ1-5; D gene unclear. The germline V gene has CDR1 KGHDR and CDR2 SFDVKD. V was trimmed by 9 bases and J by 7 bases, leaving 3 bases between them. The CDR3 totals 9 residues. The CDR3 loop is CATLQPQHF. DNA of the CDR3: TGTGCCACCCTCCAGCCCCAGCATTTT.

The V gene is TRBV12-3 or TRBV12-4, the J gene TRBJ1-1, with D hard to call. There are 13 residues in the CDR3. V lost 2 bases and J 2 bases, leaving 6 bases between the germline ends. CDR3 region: CASSLKKNTEAFF. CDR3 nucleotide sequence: TGTGCCAGCAGTTTAAAGAAAAACACTGAAGCTTTCTTT.

This CDR3 reads CAWSVRAKEAFF. The CDR3 bases are TGTGCCTGGAGTGTACGGGCAAAGGAAGCTTTCTTT. The V and J genes are TRBV30 and TRBJ1-1; D unresolved. The germline V gene encodes CDR1 GTSNPN and CDR2 SVGIG (reference sequence). The V end lost 0 bases, the J end lost 8 bases, and 10 bases lay between the germline ends. This CDR3 spans 12 amino acids.

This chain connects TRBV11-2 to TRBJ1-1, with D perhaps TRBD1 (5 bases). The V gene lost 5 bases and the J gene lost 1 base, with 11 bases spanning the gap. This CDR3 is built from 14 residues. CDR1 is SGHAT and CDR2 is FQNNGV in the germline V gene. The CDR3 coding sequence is TGTGCCAGCAGCCCCCCAACAGGGAACACTGAAGCTTTCTTT. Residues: CASSPPTGNTEAFF.